The T cell receptor beta chain under discussion was sequenced for a study of T cell responses to AZD1222 COVID-19 vaccine. Findings of the study overall: As reported, nearly half of all spike-specific TCRs target variant regions that are unmutated. Clonal diversity was possibly underestimated; the donors were predominantly white British and more often female. Of the AZD1222 recipients, only 5 or 6 were seropositive at baseline.

Only one count was recorded for this clone. Its target is not known. CDR1 is SGHTA, CDR2 FQGNSA, per germline. The CDR3 loop spans 15 amino acids. Trimming left V 2 bases short and J 2 bases short, with 10 bases between. The data were produced by immunoSEQ multiplex PCR, yet TCRdb's version contains in-frame clones alone and is incomplete. The repertoire holds roughly 200,000 clones, with 90% to 95% as singletons. Both about-4-week and about-12-week second-dose recipients were combined. Sequenced here: peripheral blood, sampled 28 days after the second AZD1222 dose. The clonotype was recovered from an adult who received the AZD1222 COVID-19 vaccine. The chain carries TRBV7-2 and TRBJ2-1; D is undetermined. In nucleotides, the CDR3 is TGTGCCAGCAGCTTAATGCTAGGCCCCTACAATGAGCAGTTCTTC. Residues: CASSLMLGPYNEQFF. The whole variable domain, remainder taken from reference TRBV7-2 and TRBJ2-1, is GAGVSQSPSNKVTEKGKDVELRCDPISGHTALYWYRQSLGQGLEFLIYFQGNSAPDKSGLPSDRFSAERTGGSVSTLTIQRTQQEDSAVYLCASSLMLGPYNEQFFGPGTRLTVL.